This record covers a single T cell receptor beta chain. The source of the sample is a study of blood T cell repertoires in COVID-19. Turning to the study itself: Sources were T cells, B-cell-depleted T cells, or PBMCs; the material itself was cDNA or gDNA.

Individuals drawn from about 26 US areas were about 18 to 100 years old. The study counted Cohort 3 donors as recovered given two negative PCRs, clearance, or symptom resolution. The CDR3 has 13 amino acids. Germline CDR1 reads SNHLY; CDR2 reads FYNNEI. Trimming removed 7 bases from V and 0 bases from J, with 10 bases in between. Profiled with immunoSEQ multiplex PCR; TCRdb holds only in-frame clones, not every one. The sample carries over 150,000 clones, roughly 90% recorded once. The rearrangement joins TRBV2 to TRBJ2-7; D call uncertain. Sequenced: PBMCs or T cells enriched from blood (not recorded which). The sequence derives from a woman aged 45-65 years who had recovered from COVID-19. CDR3 loop: CASNSPRSYEQYF. For the CDR3, the DNA is TGTGCCAGCAACTCCCCCCGCTCCTACGAGCAGTACTTC.